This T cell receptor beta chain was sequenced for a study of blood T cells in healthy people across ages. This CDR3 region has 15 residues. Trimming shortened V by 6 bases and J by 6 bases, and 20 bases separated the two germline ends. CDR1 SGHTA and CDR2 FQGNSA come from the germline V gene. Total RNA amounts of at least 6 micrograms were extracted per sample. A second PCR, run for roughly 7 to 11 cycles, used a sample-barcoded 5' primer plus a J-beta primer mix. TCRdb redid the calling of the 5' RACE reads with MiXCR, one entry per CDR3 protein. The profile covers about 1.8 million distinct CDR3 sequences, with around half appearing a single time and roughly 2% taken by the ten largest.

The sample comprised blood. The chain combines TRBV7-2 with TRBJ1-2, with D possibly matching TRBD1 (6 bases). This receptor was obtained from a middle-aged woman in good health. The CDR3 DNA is TGTGCCAGCAGTTCACCTGAATCAGGGGCTGATGGCTACACCTTC. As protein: CASSSPESGADGYTF.